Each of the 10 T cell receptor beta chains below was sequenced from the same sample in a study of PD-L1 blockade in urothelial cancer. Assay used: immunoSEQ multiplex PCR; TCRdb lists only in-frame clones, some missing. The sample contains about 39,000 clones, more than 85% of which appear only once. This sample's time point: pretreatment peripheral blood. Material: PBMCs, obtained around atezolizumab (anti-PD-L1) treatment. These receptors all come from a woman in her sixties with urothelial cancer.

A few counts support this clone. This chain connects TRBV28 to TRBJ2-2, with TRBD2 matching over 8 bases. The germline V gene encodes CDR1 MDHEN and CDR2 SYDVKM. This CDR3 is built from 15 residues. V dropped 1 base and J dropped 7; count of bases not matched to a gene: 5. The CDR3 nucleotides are TGTGCCAGCAGTTTATCGGGACTAGGTATCGGGGAGCTGTTTTTT. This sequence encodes CASSLSGLGIGELFF. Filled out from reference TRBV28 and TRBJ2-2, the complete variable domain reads DVKVTQSSRYLVKRTGEKVFLECVQDMDHENMFWYRQDPGLGLRLIYFSYDVKMKEKGDIPEGYSVSREKKERFSLILESASTNQTSMYLCASSLSGLGIGELFFGEGSRLTVL.

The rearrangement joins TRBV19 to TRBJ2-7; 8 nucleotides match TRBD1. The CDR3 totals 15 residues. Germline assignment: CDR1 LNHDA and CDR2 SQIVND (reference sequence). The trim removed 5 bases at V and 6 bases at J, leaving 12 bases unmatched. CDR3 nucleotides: TGTGCCAGTAGTGCCTCCGGGACAGGTGTTACCGAGCAGTACTTC. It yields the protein CASSASGTGVTEQYF. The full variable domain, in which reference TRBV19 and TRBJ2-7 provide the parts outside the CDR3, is DGGITQSPKYLFRKEGQNVTLSCEQNLNHDAMYWYRQDPGQGLRLIYYSQIVNDFQKGDIAEGYSVSREKKESFPLTVTSAQKNPTAFYLCASSASGTGVTEQYFGPGTRLTVT.

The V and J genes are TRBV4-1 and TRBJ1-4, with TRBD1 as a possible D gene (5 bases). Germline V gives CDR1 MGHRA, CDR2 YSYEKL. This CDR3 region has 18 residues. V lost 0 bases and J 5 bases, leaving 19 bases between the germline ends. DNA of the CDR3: TGCGCCAGCAGCCAAGAGGGCAGGGATCGGATTTGGAATGAAAAACTGTTTTTT. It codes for CASSQEGRDRIWNEKLFF.

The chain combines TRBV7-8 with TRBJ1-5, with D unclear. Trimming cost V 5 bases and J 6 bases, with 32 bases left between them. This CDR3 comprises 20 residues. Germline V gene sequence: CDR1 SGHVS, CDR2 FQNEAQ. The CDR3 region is CASSRYALRRSLLESQPQHF. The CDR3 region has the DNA TGTGCCAGCAGCCGATACGCCTTACGACGGAGTCTATTGGAAAGTCAGCCCCAGCATTTT.

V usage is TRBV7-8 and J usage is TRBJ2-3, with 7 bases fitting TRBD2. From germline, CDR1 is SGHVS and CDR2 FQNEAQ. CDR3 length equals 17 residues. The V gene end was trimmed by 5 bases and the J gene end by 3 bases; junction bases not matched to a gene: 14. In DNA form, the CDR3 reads TGTGCCAGCAGCCAACGAGGACTAGTTAGAGAGACAGATACGCAGTATTTT. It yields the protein CASSQRGLVRETDTQYF.

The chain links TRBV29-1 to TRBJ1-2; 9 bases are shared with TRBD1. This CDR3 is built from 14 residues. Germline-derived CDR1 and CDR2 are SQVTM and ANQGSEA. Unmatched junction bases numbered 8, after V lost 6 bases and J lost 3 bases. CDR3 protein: CSVKRTGDDYGYTF. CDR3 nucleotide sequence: TGCAGCGTGAAAAGGACAGGGGACGACTATGGCTACACCTTC.

The CDR3 sequence is CASSLYIAGAYNEQFF. In DNA form, the CDR3 reads TGTGCCAGCAGCTTGTATATAGCGGGAGCGTACAATGAGCAGTTCTTC. V usage is TRBV5-4 and J usage is TRBJ2-1; 9 positions match TRBD2. Losses at the gene ends were 1 base for V and 4 bases for J; bases not matched to a gene: 6. CDR1 SGHNT and CDR2 YYREEE come from the germline V gene (reference sequence). The CDR3 spans 16 residues.

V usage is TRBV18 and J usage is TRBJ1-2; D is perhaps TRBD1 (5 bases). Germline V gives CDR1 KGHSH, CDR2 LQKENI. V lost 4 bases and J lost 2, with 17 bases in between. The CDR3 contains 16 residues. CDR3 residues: CASSHPDRPFNYGYTF. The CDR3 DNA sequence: TGTGCCAGCTCACACCCCGACAGACCTTTCAACTATGGCTACACCTTC. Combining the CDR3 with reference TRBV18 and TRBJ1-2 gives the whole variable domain NAGVMQNPRHLVRRRGQEARLRCSPMKGHSHVYWYRQLPEEGLKFMVYLQKENIIDESGMPKERFSAEFPKEGPSILRIQQVVRGDSAAYFCASSHPDRPFNYGYTFGSGTRLTVV.

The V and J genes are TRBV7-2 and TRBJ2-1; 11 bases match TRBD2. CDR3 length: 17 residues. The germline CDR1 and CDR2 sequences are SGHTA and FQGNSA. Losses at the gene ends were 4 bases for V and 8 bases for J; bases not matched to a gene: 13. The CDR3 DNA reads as TGTGCCAGCAGCTCCTATATCCTTAGCGGGAGGGGCCATGAGCAGTTCTTC. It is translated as CASSSYILSGRGHEQFF.

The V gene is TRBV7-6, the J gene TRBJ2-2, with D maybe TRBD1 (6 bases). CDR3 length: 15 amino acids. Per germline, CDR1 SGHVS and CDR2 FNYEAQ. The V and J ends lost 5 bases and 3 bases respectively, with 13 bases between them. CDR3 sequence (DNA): TGTGCCAGCAGCCTAAGACAGGCTCACACCGGGGAGCTGTTTTTT. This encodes CASSLRQAHTGELFF.